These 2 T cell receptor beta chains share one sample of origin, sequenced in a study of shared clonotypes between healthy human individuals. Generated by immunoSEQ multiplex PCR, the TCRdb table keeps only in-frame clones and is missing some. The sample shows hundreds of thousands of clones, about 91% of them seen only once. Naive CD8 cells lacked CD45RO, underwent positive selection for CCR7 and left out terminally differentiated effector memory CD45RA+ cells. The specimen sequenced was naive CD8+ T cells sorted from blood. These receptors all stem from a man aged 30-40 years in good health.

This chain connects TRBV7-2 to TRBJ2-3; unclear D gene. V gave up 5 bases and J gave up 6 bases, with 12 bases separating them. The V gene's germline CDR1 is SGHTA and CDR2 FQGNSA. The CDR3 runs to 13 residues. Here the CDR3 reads CASSTPSRDTQYF. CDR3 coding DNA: TGTGCCAGCAGCACCCCTTCTCGGGATACGCAGTATTTT.

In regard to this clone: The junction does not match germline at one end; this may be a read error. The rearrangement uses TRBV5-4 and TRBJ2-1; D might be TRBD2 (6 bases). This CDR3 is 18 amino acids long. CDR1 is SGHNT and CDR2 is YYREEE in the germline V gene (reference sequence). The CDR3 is CASSQQHISAGTYNEQFF. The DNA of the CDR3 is TGCGCCAGCAGCCAACAACACATTTCGGCGGGGACCTACAATGAGCAGTTCTTC.